The 11 T cell receptor beta chains presented below share a single source sample, sequenced in a study of blood T cell repertoires in COVID-19. TCRdb keeps only in-frame clones here, not all; method: immunoSEQ multiplex PCR. The table shows 35,000 to 55,000 clones, with over 70% occurring only once. The sequencing input was peripheral blood. The receptors were sampled from a human donor in a cohort sampled during active COVID-19.

This chain connects TRBV5-4 to TRBJ1-4; D ambiguous. Trimming shortened V by 0 bases and J by 4 bases, and 10 bases separated the two germline ends. Germline CDR1 reads SGHNT; CDR2 reads YYREEE (reference sequence). This CDR3 region has 15 residues. Here the CDR3 DNA reads TGTGCCAGCAGCTTGGGTGGTGGGAGTAATGAAAAACTGTTTTTT. Protein: CASSLGGGSNEKLFF. Looking up the rest from reference TRBV5-4 and TRBJ1-4 gives the full variable domain: ETGVTQSPTHLIKTRGQQVTLRCSSQSGHNTVSWYQQALGQGPQFIFQYYREEENGRGNFPPRFSGLQFPNYSSELNVNALELDDSALYLCASSLGGGSNEKLFFGSGTQLSVL.

This clone has only a few counts. The chain carries TRBV14 and TRBJ1-4, with D possibly being TRBD1 (6 bases). Germline values: CDR1 SGHDN, CDR2 FVKESK. Trimming left V 0 bases short and J 6 bases short, with 14 bases between. The CDR3 sequence is 16 residues long. This chain's CDR3 is CASSQDYGKGDEKLFF. CDR3 nucleotides: TGTGCCAGCAGCCAAGATTACGGTAAGGGGGATGAAAAACTGTTTTTT.

The J gene is TRBJ1-6, the V gene TRBV12-3 or TRBV12-4; D gene unclear. V was shortened by 5 bases and J by 7 bases, with 6 bases between the two germline ends. The CDR3 has 12 residues. The CDR3: CASSPLNSPLHF. In nucleotides, the CDR3 is TGTGCCAGCAGTCCCTTAAATTCACCCCTCCACTTT.

The V gene is TRBV14, the J gene TRBJ2-5, with no clear D. V was trimmed by 1 base and J by 0 bases, leaving 9 bases between them. CDR1 is SGHDN, CDR2 FVKESK, per germline. The CDR3 runs to 15 residues. The CDR3 nucleotides read TGTGCCAGCAGCCAAGTTGGCAGGAACCAAGAGACCCAGTACTTC. Protein sequence: CASSQVGRNQETQYF.

The chain's CDR3 is CAISGRLAGTHSYEQYF. The CDR3 DNA follows: TGTGCCATCAGTGGACGACTAGCGGGGACGCACTCCTACGAGCAGTACTTC. The chain employs TRBV10-3 and TRBJ2-7, with TRBD2 matching over 11 bases. The CDR3 loop spans 17 amino acids. V lost 4 bases and J lost 0; bases outside the gene matches: 8. The germline gives CDR1 ENHRY, CDR2 SYGVKD.

The chain is built from TRBV5-1 and TRBJ2-3; 7 bases map to TRBD1. The CDR3 runs to 16 residues. V shed 3 bases, J shed 2 bases, and the junction held 9 bases outside the gene matches. Germline values: CDR1 SGHRS, CDR2 YFSETQ. CDR3 amino acids: CASSWGQPTPTDTQYF. The DNA of the CDR3 is TGCGCCAGCAGCTGGGGACAGCCCACCCCCACAGATACGCAGTATTTT.

This clone came up a few times. The chain employs TRBV19 and TRBJ1-5; tentatively, D is TRBD1 (6 bases). The CDR3 consists of 14 residues. Trimming took off 7 bases at V and 3 bases at J, with 13 bases between the two ends. Germline loops: CDR1 LNHDA, CDR2 SQIVND (reference sequence). CDR3 coding DNA: TGTGCCAGTAACTCAGGGGTGTTCAATCAGCCCCAGCATTTT. It specifies CASNSGVFNQPQHF.

The V gene is TRBV28, the J gene TRBJ2-7; no firm D call. In germline, CDR1 is MDHEN, CDR2 SYDVKM. V was clipped by 8 bases and J by 1 base, with 15 bases between them. The CDR3 covers 14 residues. CDR3 DNA: TGTGCCAGCCGCCTCAGTGGCAGATCCTACGAGCAGTACTTC. Amino acids: CASRLSGRSYEQYF.

The chain employs TRBV9 and TRBJ1-4; 10 bases map to TRBD1. The CDR3 runs 15 residues. CDR1 SGDLS and CDR2 YYNGEE come from the germline V gene. V shed 4 bases and J 5 bases; nucleotides not matched to a gene: 5. The DNA of the CDR3 is TGTGCCAGCAGCCCTGGGACAGGGGTGAATGAAAAACTGTTTTTT. Translated, it gives CASSPGTGVNEKLFF.

This clone was detected only a few times. The rearrangement uses TRBV19 and TRBJ1-3; possibly TRBD1 for D (5 bases). The germline V gene encodes CDR1 LNHDA and CDR2 SQIVND (reference sequence). The germline V and J ends were trimmed by 10 bases and 0 bases, with 16 bases remaining between them. CDR3 length: 15 residues. CDR3 bases: TGTGCCACCCGCCGGGACTTCGCCTCTGGAAACACCATATATTTT. This sequence encodes CATRRDFASGNTIYF.

V gene TRBV19 combines with J gene TRBJ2-7, with 9 bases lining up with TRBD2. The CDR3 runs 15 residues. Trimming at V came to 4 bases and at J to 4 bases, leaving 8 bases not matched to a gene. Germline CDR1 reads LNHDA; CDR2 reads SQIVND (reference sequence). The CDR3 protein is CASSKGLANLYEQYF. The CDR3 DNA reads TGTGCCAGTAGTAAGGGACTAGCAAATTTATACGAGCAGTACTTC. The variable domain in full, with the rest retrieved from reference TRBV19 and TRBJ2-7, is DGGITQSPKYLFRKEGQNVTLSCEQNLNHDAMYWYRQDPGQGLRLIYYSQIVNDFQKGDIAEGYSVSREKKESFPLTVTSAQKNPTAFYLCASSKGLANLYEQYFGPGTRLTVT.